This T cell receptor beta chain is drawn from a study of T cells in Graves' hyperthyroidism and ophthalmopathy. Study-wide findings and caveats: The majority of expanded thyroid clonotypes above 0.001 also appeared in blood.

J lost 6 bases, V lost 5 bases, and 3 bases had no gene match. Germline lookup yields CDR1 SQVTM and CDR2 ANQGSEA. The CDR3 has 13 residues. RNA transcripts were the template for amplifying TCR beta CDR3 regions. An initial round of RT-PCR targeting the TCR CDR3 relied on the HTBI primer set. TCRdb re-called the multiplex PCR reads through MiXCR, storing one row per CDR3 protein. The profile shows just over 550,000 distinct CDR3 sequences, around 42% of them singletons. The table lists this clonotype with many counts. The antigen remains unidentified. Absent ophthalmopathy progression within 18 months defined stable Graves' hyperthyroidism. Patients were excluded for uncontrolled infection, other autoimmune disease, pregnancy or lactation.

The material sequenced was peripheral blood or thyroid tissue (not recorded which). The gene calls are TRBV29-1 and TRBJ1-6; 8 nucleotides line up with TRBD1. The clonotype was recovered from a woman between 18 and 29 years old with Graves' hyperthyroidism. The CDR3 DNA reads TGCAGCGTTCGACAGGGGATTAATTCACCCCTCCACTTT. It codes for CSVRQGINSPLHF.